This passage covers 2 T cell receptor beta chains from one sample sequenced in a study of blood T cell repertoires in COVID-19. The protocol was immunoSEQ multiplex PCR, while the TCRdb copy is restricted to in-frame clones and leaves out a portion. Of nearly 250,000 clones listed, roughly four fifths are singletons. Input material: peripheral blood. The receptors shown here come from a woman aged 80 or older with acute or convalescent COVID-19.

The chain uses TRBV3-1 (or the pseudogene TRBV3-2) and TRBJ2-2, with D uncertain. The CDR3 contains 15 residues. In germline, CDR1 is LGHDT, CDR2 YNNKEL (reference sequence). Between the trimmed V and J ends, which lost 4 bases and 3 bases, there was a span of 12 bases. The CDR3 nucleotides are TGTGCCAGCAGCCTAGAAGCGAGCCACACCGGGGAGCTGTTTTTT. This encodes CASSLEASHTGELFF.

Comment on this clone: Other nucleotide sequences in the sample specify the same CDR3. The CDR3 spells CASSLIAGGYNEQFF. CDR3 coding DNA: TGCGCCAGCAGCCTAATAGCGGGAGGGTACAATGAGCAGTTCTTC. The genes are TRBV5-1 and TRBJ2-1, with 11 positions matching TRBD2. In germline, CDR1 is SGHRS, CDR2 YFSETQ. The CDR3 covers 15 residues. V trimming: 4 bases; J trimming: 4 bases; junction bases outside the gene matches: 4.